Below, 20 T cell receptor beta chains from the same sample are listed, as sequenced in a study of T cell clonotyping in hematopoietic cell transplantation. As for time point: recipient sample about 28 days before transplant, after cytoreduction. Sequencing was performed with immunoSEQ multiplex PCR; in TCRdb, only in-frame clones are kept and a portion is missing. The sample has some 5,000 clones, more than 75% seen once. The source material was peripheral blood mononuclear cells, sampled before stem cell transplant. The receptors derive from a woman between 50 and 59 years old with acute myeloid leukemia. Some clones in this sample may be carry-over from other donors' samples.

This clone has a handful of counts. CDR3 loop: CASSLAGVGGNTIYF. Written as DNA, the CDR3 is TGTGCCAGCAGCTTAGCCGGGGTTGGTGGAAACACCATATATTTT. The rearrangement links TRBV7-8 to TRBJ1-3; unclear D gene. This CDR3 has 15 residues. The V end was cut by 0 bases, the J end by 3 bases, with 9 bases between. CDR1 is SGHVS and CDR2 is FQNEAQ in the germline V gene.

The rearrangement links TRBV5-1 to TRBJ2-7, with 9 bases aligning to TRBD2. The junction had 5 bases not matched to a gene; V was cut back by 4 bases and J by 6 bases. CDR3 length: 13 residues. Germline V lookup: CDR1 SGHRS, CDR2 YFSETQ. CDR3 sequence: CASSLGTSPEQYF. CDR3 coding DNA: TGCGCCAGCAGCCTCGGGACTAGCCCCGAGCAGTACTTC.

The genes are TRBV6-5 and TRBJ2-3; no clear D. The CDR3 totals 13 residues. CDR1 is MNHEY, CDR2 SVGAGI, per germline. V was pared by 2 bases and J by 4 bases, with 7 bases between. The CDR3 DNA follows: TGTGCCAGCAGTTACGTTGGAGCAGATACGCAGTATTTT. Translation gives CASSYVGADTQYF.

This chain uses TRBV10-3 with TRBJ2-7, with TRBD2 as a possible D gene (5 bases). The V gene's germline CDR1 is ENHRY and CDR2 SYGVKD. The germline V and J ends were trimmed by 4 bases and 7 bases, with 17 bases remaining between them. The length of the CDR3 is 14 residues. The CDR3 sequence: CAISGTGPEGEQYF. The CDR3 DNA follows: TGTGCCATCAGTGGGACTGGTCCGGAAGGGGAGCAGTACTTC.

This clone is termed large. CDR3 DNA: TGTGCCAGTAGTATGCGGACAGGGGGCTCCTACGAGCAGTACTTC. It encodes CASSMRTGGSYEQYF. The gene calls are TRBV19 and TRBJ2-7; 10 bases are a match to TRBD1. Trimming at V came to 3 bases and at J to 0 bases, leaving 2 bases not matched to a gene. The length of the CDR3 is 15 residues. In germline, CDR1 is LNHDA, CDR2 SQIVND (reference sequence).

The gene calls are TRBV2 and TRBJ2-7, with 16 bases lining up with TRBD2. This CDR3 is 14 amino acids long. Germline V gene data show CDR1 as SNHLY and CDR2 as FYNNEI. The CDR3 DNA sequence: TGTGTCGCGGGACTAGCGGGGGGGTCCTACGAGCAGTACTTC. This sequence encodes CVAGLAGGSYEQYF.

This chain connects TRBV19 to TRBJ2-5, with 11 bases identical to TRBD2. V lost 6 bases, J lost 5 bases, and 11 bases stayed unmatched. This CDR3 region has 16 residues. Germline values: CDR1 LNHDA, CDR2 SQIVND (reference sequence). The CDR3 coding sequence is TGTGCCAGTAGGGTTAGCGGGGGGGGACCTTGGGAGACCCAGTACTTC. It specifies CASRVSGGGPWETQYF.

This chain links TRBV14 with TRBJ2-5, with 12 bases matching TRBD2. Losses at the gene ends were 1 base for V and 5 bases for J; bases not matched to a gene: 8. The length of the CDR3 is 17 residues. Looked up from germline, CDR1 is SGHDN and CDR2 is FVKESK. This CDR3 is CASSQVTSGSGVETQYF. The CDR3, as DNA: TGTGCCAGCAGCCAAGTGACTAGCGGGAGTGGGGTCGAGACCCAGTACTTC.

V usage is TRBV5-1 and J usage is TRBJ2-1; D is undetermined. The V gene's germline CDR1 is SGHRS and CDR2 YFSETQ. The CDR3 totals 16 residues. Trimming removed 1 base at V and 7 bases at J, with 18 bases between. Here the CDR3 reads CASSLSAVASRNEQFF. The CDR3 DNA reads as TGCGCCAGCAGCTTGTCTGCTGTGGCCTCCCGAAATGAGCAGTTCTTC.

V is TRBV7-9 and J is TRBJ2-3, with D tentatively TRBD2 (5 bases). The CDR3 is 11 amino acids. CDR1 and CDR2 from the germline V gene are SEHNR and FQNEAQ (reference sequence). Trimming took 3 bases from V and 10 from J, leaving 8 bases between them. Written as DNA, the CDR3 is TGTGCCAGCAGCTTTAGGGAGCCGCAGTATTTT. The encoded protein is CASSFREPQYF.

Remarks on this clone: At the DNA level, this CDR3 is encoded by other sequences in the same sample as well. The chain joins TRBV19 to TRBJ1-1; D perhaps matches TRBD1 (6 bases). This CDR3 is 13 amino acids long. V shed 7 bases and J shed 8 bases, with 17 bases lying between them. Germline CDR1 LNHDA, CDR2 SQIVND (reference sequence). The CDR3 reads CASIGKGGTEAFF. In nucleotides, the CDR3 is TGTGCCAGTATCGGGAAGGGAGGGACAGAAGCTTTCTTT. Filled out from reference TRBV19 and TRBJ1-1, the complete variable domain reads DGGITQSPKYLFRKEGQNVTLSCEQNLNHDAMYWYRQDPGQGLRLIYYSQIVNDFQKGDIAEGYSVSREKKESFPLTVTSAQKNPTAFYLCASIGKGGTEAFFGQGTRLTVV.

The chain has TRBV5-5 and TRBJ2-1, with D maybe TRBD1 (6 bases). This CDR3 is 17 amino acids long. Trimming left V 7 bases short and J 6 bases short, with 26 bases between. Per germline, CDR1 SGHKS and CDR2 YYEKEE (reference sequence). Written as DNA, the CDR3 is TGTGCCAGCCTTCTTCACCTACAGGGCTCTTCAGGCAATGAGCAGTTCTTC. Its translation: CASLLHLQGSSGNEQFF.

The chain combines TRBV7-8 with TRBJ2-1, with 9 bases lining up with TRBD2. Germline V gene sequence: CDR1 SGHVS, CDR2 FQNEAQ. With 5 bases clipped from V and 3 bases from J, the junction kept 8 bases outside the gene matches. This CDR3 contains 16 residues. CDR3 DNA sequence: TGTGCCAGCAGCCCCAGTAGCGGGAGACTCTACAATGAGCAGTTCTTC. Translation: CASSPSSGRLYNEQFF.

This chain joins TRBV5-1 and TRBJ2-7, with D uncertain. Germline loops: CDR1 SGHRS, CDR2 YFSETQ. The CDR3 totals 14 residues. Trimming took off 4 bases at V and 4 bases at J, with 15 bases between the two ends. In nucleotides, the CDR3 is TGCGCCAGCAGCCTCACCGCGACATCTTACGAGCAGTACTTC. Its translation is CASSLTATSYEQYF.

The rearrangement uses TRBV27 and TRBJ2-1; the D is unclear. Germline V gene data show CDR1 as MNHEY and CDR2 as SMNVEV (reference sequence). CDR3 length equals 14 residues. V was shortened by 0 bases and J by 4 bases, with 7 bases between the two germline ends. The CDR3 spells CASSLSNVYNEQFF. CDR3 nucleotides: TGTGCCAGCAGTTTATCAAATGTATACAATGAGCAGTTCTTC.

V and J are TRBV2 and TRBJ1-6; TRBD1 matches 9 bases. Losses at the gene ends were 5 bases for V and 9 bases for J; bases not matched to a gene: 8. Germline V lookup: CDR1 SNHLY, CDR2 FYNNEI. The length of the CDR3 is 15 residues. CDR3 amino acids: CASSQQGARGSPLHF. CDR3 bases: TGTGCCAGCAGTCAACAGGGGGCGCGAGGTTCACCCCTCCACTTT.

The chain uses TRBV4-1 and TRBJ2-4, with D hard to call. The germline V gene has CDR1 MGHRA and CDR2 YSYEKL. The CDR3 runs to 13 residues. Between the trimmed V and J ends, which lost 2 bases and 5 bases, there was a span of 7 bases. In DNA, the CDR3 is TGCGCCAGCAGCCAAAGACGCCAAAACATTCAGTACTTC. Protein sequence: CASSQRRQNIQYF.

This chain connects TRBV2 to TRBJ1-1; 7 positions match TRBD1. The CDR3 has 12 residues. V shed 8 bases and J 7 bases; nucleotides not matched to a gene: 7. Germline V lookup: CDR1 SNHLY, CDR2 FYNNEI. CDR3 protein: CASSYRDSEAFF. The CDR3 DNA sequence: TGTGCCAGCTCCTACCGGGACAGTGAAGCTTTCTTT.

The genes are TRBV29-1 and TRBJ2-1; TRBD2 aligns across 12 bases. The CDR3 is 14 amino acids. From germline, CDR1 is SQVTM and CDR2 ANQGSEA. The trim removed 7 bases at V and 8 bases at J, leaving 9 bases unmatched. The CDR3 loop is CSASGRTSGDEQFF. In DNA form, the CDR3 reads TGCAGCGCCTCAGGGAGGACTAGCGGGGATGAGCAGTTCTTC.

The chain carries TRBV5-1 and TRBJ1-1, with 8 bases aligning to TRBD1. CDR1 SGHRS and CDR2 YFSETQ come from the germline V gene. The V segment lost 0 bases and the J segment 0 bases; nucleotides outside the gene matches: 1. This CDR3 is 15 amino acids long. CDR3 in amino acids: CASSLGTGLNTEAFF. The CDR3 DNA reads as TGCGCCAGCAGCTTGGGGACAGGGCTGAACACTGAAGCTTTCTTT.